The source of this TCR beta chain is a study of shared clonotypes between healthy human individuals (TCRdb year 2020). As for the study more broadly: The cohort included three men and a couple of women between 18 and 49 years of age. Per donor, three plates each were used for CD4 naive and CD4 memory, two for CD8 naive, and one for CD8 memory. Blood TCR repertoires of about five healthy adults were deeply sequenced to estimate repertoire size and the extent of clonotype sharing between individuals. Different laboratories and diverse techniques were used to prepare libraries and sequence TCR repertoires, to increase sequencing depth and limit assay-specific biases. Between about 0.8 and 9 billion PBMCs per donor were obtained by leukapheresis.

TCR CDR3 regions were amplified from genomic DNA by multiplex PCR using the deep immunoSEQ assay. Extracted genomic DNA from each cell subset was distributed evenly across all wells of several immunoSEQ 96-well plates, and each plate was treated as a replicate. Each replicate PCR for sorted subsets received approximately 220 ng genomic DNA, equal to 30,000 or so T cell genomes. Purified libraries were measured with a Qubit 3.0 fluorometer, size-checked on a Bioanalyzer 2100, and measured again with the KAPA Library Quantification kit. Each immunoSEQ 96-well plate was sequenced on its own single-read 150-cycle Illumina NextSeq 550 flow cell. The original pipeline was this. Because the immunoSEQ output included only junctional sequences and no quality scores, the filtering could not be the same as the filtering used for full-length reads. To assign V/J genes and CDR3, sequences were annotated against IMGT germline references using PyIR, a Python wrapper for IgBLAST v1.9. Any read was removed if the V/J assignment was weak (E-value above 1e-6), the CDR3 was missing, or the read contained stop codons, out-of-frame junctions, or ambiguous translated residues. V3J clonotypes were defined by identical inferred V gene, J gene, and CDR3 amino acid sequence. Percentage overlap between repertoires was computed as shared unique clonotypes divided by the size of the smaller repertoire. Repertoire richness was assessed with RTK rarefaction, the Chao1 estimator, and Recon v2.1 estimates of unobserved clonotypes. Generation probabilities for all TCRbeta clonotypes obtained by the gDNA method from a few donors were computed using OLGA. Here the immuneACCESS table is served through TCRdb, limited to in-frame sequences with V and J called. Missing clones are a known gap in these copies; in checked studies unresolved V genes cover under half, and the rest lacks a known reason. V and J calls and clone size are given by that table; D and trimming were obtained from the DNA. Present in this sample are some 2,100,000 clones, about 92% of which were seen just once. Of the sample, roughly 1.7% falls within the top ten clones.

For the CD8 naive samples, CD45RO-negative cells were positively selected for CCR7, yielding a CD45RA+CCR7+ population from which TemRA cells were excluded. Donors were healthy HIV-negative adults with no recently reported acute infections or vaccinations. Every donor was a Caucasian adult residing in Nashville, Tennessee, USA. After blood collection by leukapheresis, PBMCs were isolated using Ficoll-Histopaque density gradient centrifugation and then cryopreserved in the vapor phase of liquid nitrogen. Purity and quantity of every magnetically sorted T cell population were checked by analytical flow cytometry. Genomic DNA was isolated from each sorted fraction and quantified by UV absorbance on a Nanodrop 2000c. Overall study results and their limits: Across a handful of donors, approximately 4.6% of naive CD4, roughly 3.5% of naive CD8, around 2.5% of memory CD4, and approximately 0.42% of memory CD8 clonotypes were shared. Rarefaction of sorted-subset datasets indicated incomplete sequencing despite the large sequencing depth. Larger estimated clonotype richness was generally found for naive subsets than for memory subsets. Because the study included only a small number of donors, the genetic and exposure-history diversity represented was limited. Pairwise subsampling indicated that sequencing depth was expected to affect the degree of clonotype sharing among donors. Sampling was limited to blood, and TCR repertoires in tissue likely differ from TCR repertoires in blood. Higher generation probabilities were observed for clonotypes shared by all four sorted-subset donors than for non-shared clonotypes.

With regard to this clone: Its specific antigen is unknown. Base qualities are not provided; no much larger clone lies one nucleotide away.

V trim: 1 base; J trim: 6 bases; unmatched bases: 6. The germline V gene provides CDR1 MDHEN and CDR2 SYDVKM. Spanning cysteine to phenylalanine, the CDR3 consists of 14 amino acids. Of the read, only the CDR3 DNA is kept; its 42 bases are in frame from base 1. What was sequenced was naive CD8+ T cells from PBMCs. The label giving this sample's cell subset or site can be read as: CD45RA+CCR7+. In this chain, TRBV28 is recombined with TRBJ2-7; 7 bases in between match TRBD2. The source of this sequence is a man aged 18 to 35 in good health. Some clones in this sample may be carry-over from other donors' samples. The CDR3 corresponds to CASSLSWGGSEQYF. The DNA sequence is as follows: TGTGCCAGCAGTTTATCGTGGGGAGGGTCCGAGCAGTACTTC.